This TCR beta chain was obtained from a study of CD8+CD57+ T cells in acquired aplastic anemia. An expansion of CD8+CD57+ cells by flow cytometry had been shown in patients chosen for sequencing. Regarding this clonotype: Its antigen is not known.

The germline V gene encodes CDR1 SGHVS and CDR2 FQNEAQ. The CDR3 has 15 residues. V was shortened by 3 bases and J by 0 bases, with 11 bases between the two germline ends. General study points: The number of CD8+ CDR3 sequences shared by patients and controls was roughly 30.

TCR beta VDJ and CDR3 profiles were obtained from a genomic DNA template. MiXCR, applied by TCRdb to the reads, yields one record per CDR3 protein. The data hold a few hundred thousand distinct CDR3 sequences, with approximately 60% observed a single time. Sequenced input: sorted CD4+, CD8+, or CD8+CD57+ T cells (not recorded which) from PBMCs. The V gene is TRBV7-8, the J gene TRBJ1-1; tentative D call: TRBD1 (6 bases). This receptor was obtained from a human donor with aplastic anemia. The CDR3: CASSLRTELNTEAFF. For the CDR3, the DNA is TGTGCCAGCAGCTTGAGGACAGAGCTGAACACTGAAGCTTTCTTT.